A selection of T cell receptor beta chains follows, all from one sample in a study of beta chain features in type 1 diabetes. TCRdb's table, derived via immunoSEQ multiplex PCR, lists solely in-frame clones and lacks some. The table lists approximately 150,000 clones, roughly 60% of them singletons. The sequencing sample was made of naive CD4+ T cells from blood. These receptors all stem from a man aged 25-40 years with type 1 diabetes. The CDR3 runs from the conserved cysteine through the conserved F or W. A D gene is named only where the DNA matches it firmly. The size field is filled for only some rows; it gives once, few, many or a size class.

>TRBV5-6|.|.|TRBJ2-1
TGTGCCAGCAGGCAACGCGGTAGCTCCTACAATGAGCAGTTCTTC
CASRQRGSSYNEQFF
>TRBV29-1|.|.|TRBJ2-5
TGCAGCGTTGTGACAGTTCAAGAGACCCAGTACTTC
CSVVTVQETQYF
>TRBV2|.|TRBD2|TRBJ2-3
TGTGCCAGCAGGGCGGGACTACGAGATACGCAGTATTTT
CASRAGLRDTQYF
>TRBV9|.|.|TRBJ2-3
TGTGCCAGCAGCGTATTGGGTGGAAGCCAGCACACAGATACGCAGTATTTT
CASSVLGGSQHTDTQYF
>TRBV7-6|.|.|TRBJ2-3
TGTGCCAGCAGCTTAGCCGGGCCGGGCACAGATACGCAGTATTTT
CASSLAGPGTDTQYF
>TRBV4-3|.|.|TRBJ1-4
TGCGCCAGCAGCCAAGTGTGGGACGGTGTGACAAAACTGTTTTTT
CASSQVWDGVTKLFF
>TRBV2|.|.|TRBJ2-4
TGTGCCAGCAGTGACGGGGACGCCAAAAACATTCAGTACTTC
CASSDGDAKNIQYF
>TRBV7-9|.|.|TRBJ2-3
TGTGCCAGCAGCCCTGGGGTTGGCCCTGTCCGTTTT
CASSPGVGPVRF
>TRBV29-1|few|TRBD2|TRBJ2-3
TGCAGCGGCGGACTAGCGGGGGGGAATACGCAGTATTTT
CSGGLAGGNTQYF
>TRBV29-1|.|.|TRBJ1-1
TGCAGCGGTACCCGGGGTATGAACACTGAAGCTTTCTTT
CSGTRGMNTEAFF
>TRBV7-9|.|.|TRBJ2-5
TGTGCCAGCAGCGTACAGGGTTGGGAGACCCAGTACTTC
CASSVQGWETQYF
>TRBV7-9|.|TRBD2|TRBJ2-3
TGTGCCAGCAGCCGGGAGGCCACTTCAGATACGCAGTATTTT
CASSREATSDTQYF
>TRBV25-1|.|.|TRBJ2-5
TGTGCCAGCAGTGACGGCAGGGGGAGGGAGACCCAGTACTTC
CASSDGRGRETQYF
>TRBV27|.|.|TRBJ2-7
TGTGCCAGCAGTTCTATTATGAGTACCGAGCAGTACTTC
CASSSIMSTEQYF
>TRBV7-2|.|.|TRBJ2-5
TGTGCCAGCAGCCCCGGGGGAGGGGGAGAGACCCAGTACTTC
CASSPGGGGETQYF
>TRBV7-2|.|.|TRBJ1-2
TGTGCCAGCAGCAGTACCGGTAGCTATGGCTACACCTTC
CASSSTGSYGYTF
>TRBV29-1|few|.|TRBJ1-4
TGCAGCGTCTATACCAAGCGAGGAGGAAAACTGTTTTTT
CSVYTKRGGKLFF
>TRBV11-2|.|.|TRBJ2-3
TGTGCCAGCAGCCATGCGGGGGCCTCTGGCACAGATACGCAGTATTTT
CASSHAGASGTDTQYF
>TRBV7-9|.|.|TRBJ2-3
TGTGCCAGCACCCCTCAGGCGACAGATACGCAGTATTTT
CASTPQATDTQYF
>TRBV30|few|.|TRBJ2-3
TGTGCCTGGGGGACCAGCACAGATACGCAGTATTTT
CAWGTSTDTQYF
>TRBV20-1|.|.|TRBJ1-2
TGCAGTGCTAGTGGGACACAAGGCTACACCTTC
CSASGTQGYTF
>TRBV25-1|.|TRBD1|TRBJ2-1
TGTGCCAGCAGTGGCGCCGACAGGGGGTGGGGTGAGCAGTTCTTC
CASSGADRGWGEQFF
>TRBV2|.|TRBD2|TRBJ2-1
TGTGCCAGCACGGTCCTAGCGGGGGGCAATGAGCAGTTCTTC
CASTVLAGGNEQFF
>TRBV2|.|.|TRBJ2-5
TGTGCCTGTGTCGGAGGAAATGCAGGTCCCCAGTACTTC
CACVGGNAGPQYF
>TRBV30|few|TRBD1|TRBJ2-5
TGTGCCGGGGAAGAGGGGGCGAGCAGTGAGACCCAGTACTTC
CAGEEGASSETQYF
>TRBV2|.|.|TRBJ2-1
TGTGCCAGCAGTGGGGACATCGGGAATGAGCAGTTCTTC
CASSGDIGNEQFF
>TRBV9|.|.|TRBJ2-5
TGTGCCAGCAGCCGGATGGCAGGATCGGGCGAGACCCAGTACTTC
CASSRMAGSGETQYF
>TRBV4-3|.|.|TRBJ2-6
TGCGCCAGCAGCGAGAAGGGGACAGGGGCCAACGTCCTGACTTTC
CASSEKGTGANVLTF
>TRBV9|.|TRBD2|TRBJ2-2
TGTGCCAGCAGCGTAGGCGAGCGGGGGTACACCGGGGAGCTGTTTTTT
CASSVGERGYTGELFF
>TRBV29-1|.|TRBD2|TRBJ2-1
TGCAGCGCTTCAGCCGGGACTAGCGGGGCATTTGAGCAGTTCTTC
CSASAGTSGAFEQFF